This T cell receptor (beta chain) derives from a study of post-analysis software for immune sequencing data. Across the study: Courses of disease covered relapsing-remitting, secondary progressive and progressive-relapsing multiple sclerosis.

Presence of unique molecular identifiers characterized the TCR beta cDNA libraries. Once 1 to 10 million T cells were used, roughly 500,000 cDNA molecules resulted. TCRdb independently ran MiXCR on the PCR reads; one entry per CDR3 protein. The table includes hundreds of thousands of distinct CDR3 sequences, roughly 29% detected once. Of note for this clonotype: Its antigen is not known.

Study conclusions and caveats: Significantly lower normalized Chao1 diversity was seen in multiple sclerosis patients than in controls. Strong co-clustering by F measure was evident for samples that had been prepared in the same batch.

The receptor comes from a girl aged 10 to 17 with multiple sclerosis. Sequencing input: blood.

The CDR3 DNA is TGTGCCAGCAGCTCAGACAGGGGGCACCAAGAGACCCAGTACTTC. It codes for CASSSDRGHQETQYF. The rearrangement uses TRBV11-2 and TRBJ2-5; 10 nucleotides align to TRBD1. Trimming removed 4 bases from V and 0 bases from J; junction bases left unmatched: 2. Germline V lookup: CDR1 SGHAT, CDR2 FQNNGV. The CDR3 is 15 residues long.